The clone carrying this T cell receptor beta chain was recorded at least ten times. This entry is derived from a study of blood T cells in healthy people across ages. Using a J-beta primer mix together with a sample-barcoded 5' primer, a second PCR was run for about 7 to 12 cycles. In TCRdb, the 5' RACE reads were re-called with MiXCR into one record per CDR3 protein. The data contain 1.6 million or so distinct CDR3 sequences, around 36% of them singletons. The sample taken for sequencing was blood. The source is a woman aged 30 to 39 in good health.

The CDR3 protein is CSATQGAVKLNTEAFF. In DNA form, the CDR3 reads TGCAGCGCAACACAGGGGGCCGTAAAATTGAACACTGAAGCTTTCTTT. The chain employs TRBV29-1 and TRBJ1-1; the match to TRBD1 covers 9 bases. CDR3 length equals 16 residues. Per the germline V gene, CDR1 is SQVTM and CDR2 is ANQGSEA. The junction had 12 bases not matched to a gene; V was cut back by 7 bases and J by 0 bases.